The T cell receptor beta chain described here comes from a study of response to subunit inactivated influenza vaccine. With 8 bases clipped from V and 0 bases from J, the junction kept 6 bases outside the gene matches. CDR3 length equals 13 residues. CDR1 SQVTM and CDR2 ANQGSEA come from the germline V gene. Concerning this clonotype itself: Antigen unknown.

TCRdb reprocessed the RT-PCR reads with MiXCR, giving one entry per CDR3 protein. The sample lists about 650,000 distinct CDR3 sequences; around 14% were seen once. Findings and caveats of the study: Few new T cells, the authors suggested, are recruited by each seasonal influenza vaccination.

Sequencing was performed on PBMCs from blood, taken approximately 13 days after vaccination. The TCR sequence derives from a man aged 50-59 years who received an inactivated influenza vaccine. J is TRBJ2-7 and V is TRBV29-1, with 8 bases identical to TRBD2. The CDR3 sequence: CSITGTSSYEQYF. DNA for the CDR3: TGCAGCATAACCGGGACTAGCTCCTACGAGCAGTACTTC.